This T cell receptor beta chain was sequenced during a study of shared clonotypes between healthy human individuals. Across the study: The cohort had a couple of women and three men, ages 18 to 49.

Sequenced by immunoSEQ multiplex PCR; TCRdb stores in-frame clones only, minus some. The table includes 2 million to 2.5 million clones, about 94% detected once. Healthy and HIV-negative, the adult donors had no recent acute infections or vaccinations. This CDR3 is 14 amino acids long. With 3 bases removed from V and 8 bases from J, the gap between germline ends came to 14 bases. Germline-derived CDR1 and CDR2 are MGHDK and SYGVNS. The gene calls are TRBV25-1 and TRBJ2-4; TRBD2 is a possible D gene (6 bases). Sequenced input: naive CD4+ T cells sorted from blood. Documented subset: CD45RA+ positively selected. This receptor was obtained from a man younger than 35 in good health. The DNA for the CDR3 is TGTGCCAGCAGTGACGGGGGAGACCGTCACATTCAGTACTTC. The encoded protein is CASSDGGDRHIQYF.